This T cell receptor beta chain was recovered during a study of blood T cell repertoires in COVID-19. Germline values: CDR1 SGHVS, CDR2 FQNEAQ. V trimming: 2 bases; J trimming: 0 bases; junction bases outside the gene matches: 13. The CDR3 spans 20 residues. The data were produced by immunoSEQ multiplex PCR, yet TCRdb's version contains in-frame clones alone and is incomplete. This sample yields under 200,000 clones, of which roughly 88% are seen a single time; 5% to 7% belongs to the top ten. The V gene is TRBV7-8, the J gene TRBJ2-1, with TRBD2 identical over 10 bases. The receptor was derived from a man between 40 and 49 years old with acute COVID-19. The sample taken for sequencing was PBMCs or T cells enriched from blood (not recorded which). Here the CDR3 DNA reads TGTGCCAGCAGCTTACGGAGGCTAGCGGGGGTACAGAGCTCCTACAATGAGCAGTTCTTC. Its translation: CASSLRRLAGVQSSYNEQFF.